This T cell receptor beta chain came from a study of molecular identifiers for immune sequencing clone quantification. Study summary: In replicates, RNA taken from 20,000 or 100,000 naive CD8 cells was divided five ways, and four portions underwent sequencing.

Preparation methods for the bulk TCR libraries were those previously described, with listed TCR primers. One entry per CDR3 protein, called by TCRdb with MiXCR from the PCR reads. The sample has approximately 500,000 distinct CDR3 sequences, 25% seen once. Findings and limits, study-wide: Spiked TCR RNA from one Jurkat cell reportedly showed up when mixed among one million naive cells.

This clonotype appeared a few times. Antigen unknown. In the sort, naive CD8 T cells were defined as CD8+CD4-CCR7+CD45RA+. Trimming took 7 bases from V and 9 from J; bases not matched to a gene: 8. The CDR3 runs 13 residues. Germline CDR1 SQVTM, CDR2 ANQGSEA. V gene TRBV29-1 combines with J gene TRBJ2-1; 11 bases match TRBD1. The sequencing input was naive CD8+ T cells from blood, with Jurkat cell RNA spiked in. Subset in this sample: FACS-sorted CD8+CD4-CCR7+CD45RA+ naive T cells. The TCR sequence derives from a human donor in good health. Some libraries in this study had Jurkat cell RNA spiked in. DNA for the CDR3: TGCAGCGGTTCTGGACAGGGGGCAAGTGAGCAGTTCTTC. As protein: CSGSGQGASEQFF.